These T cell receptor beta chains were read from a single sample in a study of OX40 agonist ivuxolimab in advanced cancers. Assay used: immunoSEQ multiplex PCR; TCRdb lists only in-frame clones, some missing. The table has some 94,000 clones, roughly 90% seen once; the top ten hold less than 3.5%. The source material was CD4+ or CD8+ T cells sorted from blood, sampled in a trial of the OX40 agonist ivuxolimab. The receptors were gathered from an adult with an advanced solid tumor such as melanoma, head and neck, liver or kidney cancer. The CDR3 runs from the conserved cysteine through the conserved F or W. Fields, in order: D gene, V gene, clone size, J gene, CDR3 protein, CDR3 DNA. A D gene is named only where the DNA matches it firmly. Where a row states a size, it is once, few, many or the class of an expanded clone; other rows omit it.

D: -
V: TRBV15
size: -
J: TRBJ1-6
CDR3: CATSRESRPSSYNSPLHF
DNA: TGTGCCACCAGCAGAGAATCCCGACCGAGCTCCTATAATTCACCCCTCCACTTT

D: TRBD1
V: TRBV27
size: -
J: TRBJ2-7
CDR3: CASSGTGGYEQYF
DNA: TGTGCCAGCAGTGGGACAGGGGGCTACGAGCAGTACTTC

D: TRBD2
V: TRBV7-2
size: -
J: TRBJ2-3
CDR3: CASSLTSGIADTQYF
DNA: TGTGCCAGCAGCCTGACTAGCGGGATAGCAGATACGCAGTATTTT

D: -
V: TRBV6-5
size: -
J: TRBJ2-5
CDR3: CAGGRETQYF
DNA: TGTGCCGGGGGTCGGGAGACCCAGTACTTC

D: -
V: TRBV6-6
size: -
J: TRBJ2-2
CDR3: CASSPGTTTGELFF
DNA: TGTGCCAGCAGCCCCGGGACCACTACCGGGGAGCTGTTTTTT

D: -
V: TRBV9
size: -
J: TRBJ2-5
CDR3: CASSVVSLETQYF
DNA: TGTGCCAGCAGCGTAGTTAGTTTGGAGACCCAGTACTTC

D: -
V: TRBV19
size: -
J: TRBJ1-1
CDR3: CASSQGGMNTEAFF
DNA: TGTGCCAGTAGTCAAGGGGGTATGAACACTGAAGCTTTCTTT

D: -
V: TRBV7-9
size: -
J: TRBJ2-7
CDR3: CASSLVLSYEQYF
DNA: TGTGCCAGCAGCTTAGTTCTTAGCTACGAGCAGTACTTC

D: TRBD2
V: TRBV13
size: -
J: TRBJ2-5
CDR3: CASRVLAGGKETQYF
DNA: TGTGCCAGCAGGGTCCTAGCGGGAGGTAAAGAGACCCAGTACTTC

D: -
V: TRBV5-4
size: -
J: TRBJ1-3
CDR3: CASSLRGGNTIYF
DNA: TGTGCCAGCAGCTTACGGGGGGGAAACACCATATATTTT

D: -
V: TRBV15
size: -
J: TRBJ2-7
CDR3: CATSSQGRIGYEQYF
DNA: TGTGCCACCAGCTCGCAGGGACGGATTGGGTACGAGCAGTACTTC

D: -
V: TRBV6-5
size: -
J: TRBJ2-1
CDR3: CASRGTSYNEQFF
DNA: TGTGCCAGCAGGGGAACCTCCTACAATGAGCAGTTCTTC

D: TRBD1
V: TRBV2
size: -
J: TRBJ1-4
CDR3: CASTPGDRGTEKLFF
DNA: TGTGCCAGTACTCCCGGGGACAGGGGGACAGAAAAACTGTTTTTT

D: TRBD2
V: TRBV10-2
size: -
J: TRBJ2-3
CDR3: CASSLPGTSGGRDTQYF
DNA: TGCGCCAGCAGCCTTCCCGGGACTAGCGGGGGCAGAGATACGCAGTATTTT

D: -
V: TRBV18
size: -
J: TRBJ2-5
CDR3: CASSPREPTGQETQYF
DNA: TGTGCCAGCTCACCTCGCGAACCGACAGGTCAAGAGACCCAGTACTTC

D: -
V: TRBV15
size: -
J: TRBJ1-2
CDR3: CATSSRGTDYGYTF
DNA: TGTGCCACCAGCAGCCGGGGGACTGACTATGGCTACACCTTC

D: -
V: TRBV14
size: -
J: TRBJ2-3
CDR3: CASSQDASGAVTDTQYF
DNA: TGTGCCAGCAGCCAAGATGCGTCCGGGGCGGTCACAGATACGCAGTATTTT

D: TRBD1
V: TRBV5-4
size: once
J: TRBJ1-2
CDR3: CASSADRGANTF
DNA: TGTGCCAGCAGCGCTGACAGGGGGGCTAATACCTTC

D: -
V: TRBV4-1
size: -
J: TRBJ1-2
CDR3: CASSPRTGAYGYTF
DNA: TGCGCCAGCAGCCCCCGTACCGGGGCGTATGGCTACACCTTC